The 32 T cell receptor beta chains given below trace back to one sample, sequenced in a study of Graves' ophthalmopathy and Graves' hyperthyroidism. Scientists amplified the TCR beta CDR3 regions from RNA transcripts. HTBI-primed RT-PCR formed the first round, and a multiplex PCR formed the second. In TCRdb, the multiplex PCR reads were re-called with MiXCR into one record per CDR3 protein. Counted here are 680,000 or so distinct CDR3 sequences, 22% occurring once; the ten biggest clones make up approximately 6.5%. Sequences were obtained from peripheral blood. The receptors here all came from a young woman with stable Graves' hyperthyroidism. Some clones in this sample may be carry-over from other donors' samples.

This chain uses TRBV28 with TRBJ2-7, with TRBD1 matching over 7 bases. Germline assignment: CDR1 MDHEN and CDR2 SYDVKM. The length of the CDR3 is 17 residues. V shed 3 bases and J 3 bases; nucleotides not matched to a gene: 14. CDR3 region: CASSFIRTGQTIYEQYF. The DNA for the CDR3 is TGTGCCAGCAGTTTTATAAGGACGGGACAGACGATCTACGAGCAGTACTTC.

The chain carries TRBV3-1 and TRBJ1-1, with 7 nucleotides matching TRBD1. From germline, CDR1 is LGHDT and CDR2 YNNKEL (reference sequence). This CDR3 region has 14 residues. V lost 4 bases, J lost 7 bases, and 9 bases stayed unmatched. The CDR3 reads CASSPGDSRREAFF. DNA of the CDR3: TGTGCCAGCAGCCCGGGGGACAGCCGGCGTGAAGCTTTCTTT.

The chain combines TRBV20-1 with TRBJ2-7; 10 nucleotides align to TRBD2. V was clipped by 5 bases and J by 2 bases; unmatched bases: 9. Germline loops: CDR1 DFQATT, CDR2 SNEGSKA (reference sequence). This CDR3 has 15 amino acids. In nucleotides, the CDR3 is TGCAGTGCTTTCTCACGGACTAGCGGACCCTACGAGCAGTACTTC. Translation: CSAFSRTSGPYEQYF.

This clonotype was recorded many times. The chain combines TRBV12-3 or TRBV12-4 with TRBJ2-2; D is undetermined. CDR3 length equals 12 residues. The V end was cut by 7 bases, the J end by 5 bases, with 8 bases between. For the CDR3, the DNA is TGTGCCAGCACCATTCCAACCGGGGAGCTGTTTTTT. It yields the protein CASTIPTGELFF.

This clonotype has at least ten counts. CDR3 sequence: CASSSGGLYGYTF. CDR3 nucleotide sequence: TGTGCCAGCTCTTCAGGGGGACTCTATGGCTACACCTTC. This chain joins TRBV6-1 and TRBJ1-2; 7 bases line up with TRBD1. The CDR3 consists of 13 residues. Looked up from germline, CDR1 is MNHNS and CDR2 is SASEGT. Trimming at V came to 8 bases and at J to 4 bases, leaving 7 bases not matched to a gene.

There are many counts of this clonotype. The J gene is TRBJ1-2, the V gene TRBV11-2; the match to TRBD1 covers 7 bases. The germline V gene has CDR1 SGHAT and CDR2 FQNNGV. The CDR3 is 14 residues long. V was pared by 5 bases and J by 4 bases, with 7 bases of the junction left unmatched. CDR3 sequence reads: CASSPGQTIYGYTF. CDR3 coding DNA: TGTGCCAGCAGCCCGGGACAGACGATCTATGGCTACACCTTC.

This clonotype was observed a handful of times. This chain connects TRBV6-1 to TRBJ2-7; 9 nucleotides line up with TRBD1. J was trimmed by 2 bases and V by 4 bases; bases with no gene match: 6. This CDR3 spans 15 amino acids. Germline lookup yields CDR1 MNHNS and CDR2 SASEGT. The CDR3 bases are TGTGCCAGCAGTGTCACCCGGGACAGGGCCTACGAGCAGTACTTC. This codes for CASSVTRDRAYEQYF.

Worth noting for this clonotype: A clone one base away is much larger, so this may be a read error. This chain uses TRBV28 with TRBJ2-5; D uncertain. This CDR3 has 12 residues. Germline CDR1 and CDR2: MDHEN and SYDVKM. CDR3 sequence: CASAPPRETRYF. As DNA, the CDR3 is TGTGCCAGCGCGCCTCCTCGAGAGACCCGGTACTTC.

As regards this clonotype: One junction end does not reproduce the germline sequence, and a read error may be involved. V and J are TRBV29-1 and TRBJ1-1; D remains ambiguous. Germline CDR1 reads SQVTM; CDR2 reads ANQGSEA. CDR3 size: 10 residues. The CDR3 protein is CSVGDTGAFF. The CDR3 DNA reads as TGCAGCGTGGGCGACACTGGAGCTTTCTTT.

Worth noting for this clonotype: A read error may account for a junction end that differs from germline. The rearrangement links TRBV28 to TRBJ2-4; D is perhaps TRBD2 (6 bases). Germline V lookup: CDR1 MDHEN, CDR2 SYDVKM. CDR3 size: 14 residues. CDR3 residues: CASSSTRITNIKYF. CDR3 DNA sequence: TGTGCCAGCAGTTCGACTAGAATAACGAACATTAAGTACTTC.

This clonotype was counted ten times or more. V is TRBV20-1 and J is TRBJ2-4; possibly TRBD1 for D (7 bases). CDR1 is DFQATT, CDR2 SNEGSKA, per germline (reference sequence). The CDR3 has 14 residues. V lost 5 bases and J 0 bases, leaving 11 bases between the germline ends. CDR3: CSAPGGLAKNIQYF. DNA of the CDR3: TGCAGTGCTCCAGGGGGGCTAGCCAAAAACATTCAGTACTTC.

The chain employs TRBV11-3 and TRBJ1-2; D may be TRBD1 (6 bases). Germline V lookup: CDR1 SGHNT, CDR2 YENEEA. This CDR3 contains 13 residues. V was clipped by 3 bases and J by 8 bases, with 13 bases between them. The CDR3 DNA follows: TGTGCCAGCAGCTTGAGACAGGCTCAGGGCTACACCTTC. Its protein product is CASSLRQAQGYTF.

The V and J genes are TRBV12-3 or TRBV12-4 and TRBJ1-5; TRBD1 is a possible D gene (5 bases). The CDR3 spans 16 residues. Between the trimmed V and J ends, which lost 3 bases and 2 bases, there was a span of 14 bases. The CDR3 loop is CASSFRGNIGNQPQHF. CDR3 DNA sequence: TGTGCCAGCAGTTTTCGGGGGAATATAGGCAATCAGCCCCAGCATTTT.

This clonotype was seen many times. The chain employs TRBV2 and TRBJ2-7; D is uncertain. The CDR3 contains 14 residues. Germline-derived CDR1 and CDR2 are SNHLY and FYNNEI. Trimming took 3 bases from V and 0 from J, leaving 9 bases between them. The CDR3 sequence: CASSDSAPSYEQYF. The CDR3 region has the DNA TGTGCCAGCAGTGACTCGGCCCCCTCCTACGAGCAGTACTTC.

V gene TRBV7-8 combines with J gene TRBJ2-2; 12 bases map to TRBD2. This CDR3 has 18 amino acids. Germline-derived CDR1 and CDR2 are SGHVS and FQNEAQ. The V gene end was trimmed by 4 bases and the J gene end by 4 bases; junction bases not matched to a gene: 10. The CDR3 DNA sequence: TGTGCCAGCAGCTCCCGACAAGGGACTAGCGGGCTCACCGGGGAGCTGTTTTTT. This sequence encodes CASSSRQGTSGLTGELFF.

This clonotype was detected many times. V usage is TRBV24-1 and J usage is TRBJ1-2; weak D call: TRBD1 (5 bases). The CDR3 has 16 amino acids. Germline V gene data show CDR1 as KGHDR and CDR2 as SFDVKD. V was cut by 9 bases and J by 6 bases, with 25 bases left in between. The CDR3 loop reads CATPIELQGGPDGYTF. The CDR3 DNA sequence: TGTGCCACCCCCATCGAACTCCAGGGAGGCCCTGATGGCTACACCTTC.

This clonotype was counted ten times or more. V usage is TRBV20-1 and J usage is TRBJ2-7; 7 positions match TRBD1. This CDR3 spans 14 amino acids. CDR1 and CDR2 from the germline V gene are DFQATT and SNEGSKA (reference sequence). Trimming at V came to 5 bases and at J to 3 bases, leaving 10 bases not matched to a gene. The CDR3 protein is CSARNPGTDYEQYF. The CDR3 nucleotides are TGCAGTGCTCGAAACCCCGGGACAGACTACGAGCAGTACTTC.

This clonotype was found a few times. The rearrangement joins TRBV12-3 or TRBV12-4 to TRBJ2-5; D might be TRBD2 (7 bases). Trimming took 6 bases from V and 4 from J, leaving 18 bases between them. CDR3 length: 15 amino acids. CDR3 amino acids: CASRWGGEQGETQYF. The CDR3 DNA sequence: TGTGCCAGCAGGTGGGGGGGAGAACAGGGAGAGACCCAGTACTTC.

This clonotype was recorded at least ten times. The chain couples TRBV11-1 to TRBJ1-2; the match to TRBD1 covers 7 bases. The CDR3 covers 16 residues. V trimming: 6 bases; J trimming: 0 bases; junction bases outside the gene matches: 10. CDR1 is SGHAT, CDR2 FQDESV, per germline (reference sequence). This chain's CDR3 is CASSFPGQRANYGYTF. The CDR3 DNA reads TGTGCCAGCAGTTTTCCGGGACAGAGAGCTAACTATGGCTACACCTTC.

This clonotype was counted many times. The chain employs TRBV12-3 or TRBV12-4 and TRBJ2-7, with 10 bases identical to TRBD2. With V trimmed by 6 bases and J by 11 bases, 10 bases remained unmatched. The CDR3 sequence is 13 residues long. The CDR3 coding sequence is TGTGCCAGCAGCCTCGTGGGGAGCGGGAGGGAGTACTTC. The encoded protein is CASSLVGSGREYF.

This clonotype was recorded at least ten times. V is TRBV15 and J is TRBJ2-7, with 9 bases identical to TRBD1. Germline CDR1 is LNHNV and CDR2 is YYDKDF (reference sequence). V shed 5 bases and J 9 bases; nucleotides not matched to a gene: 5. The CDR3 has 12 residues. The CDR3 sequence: CATSETGGRQYF. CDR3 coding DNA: TGTGCCACCAGCGAAACAGGGGGCCGGCAGTACTTC. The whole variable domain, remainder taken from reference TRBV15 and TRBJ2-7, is DAMVIQNPRYQVTQFGKPVTLSCSQTLNHNVMYWYQQKSSQAPKLLFHYYDKDFNNEADTPDNFQSRRPNTSFCFLDIRSPGLGDTAMYLCATSETGGRQYFGPGTRLTVT.

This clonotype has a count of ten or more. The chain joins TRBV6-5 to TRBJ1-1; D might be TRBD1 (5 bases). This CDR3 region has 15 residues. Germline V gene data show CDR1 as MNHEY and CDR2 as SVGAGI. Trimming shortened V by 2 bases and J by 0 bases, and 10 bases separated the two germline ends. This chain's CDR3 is CASSYGAVMNTEAFF. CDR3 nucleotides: TGTGCCAGCAGTTACGGGGCCGTCATGAACACTGAAGCTTTCTTT.

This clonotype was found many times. The CDR3 DNA is TGCGCCAGCAGCTTGGGTTTTAGGCGAGGGAGCTCCTACGAGCAGTACTTC. Protein sequence: CASSLGFRRGSSYEQYF. This chain uses TRBV5-1 with TRBJ2-7; possible D gene TRBD2, 5 bases. The CDR3 is made up of 17 amino acids. The germline CDR1 and CDR2 sequences are SGHRS and YFSETQ. V lost 0 bases to trimming and J lost 0 bases, with 16 bases between them. Combining the CDR3 with reference TRBV5-1 and TRBJ2-7 gives the whole variable domain KAGVTQTPRYLIKTRGQQVTLSCSPISGHRSVSWYQQTPGQGLQFLFEYFSETQRNKGNFPGRFSGRQFSNSRSEMNVSTLELGDSALYLCASSLGFRRGSSYEQYFGPGTRLTVT.

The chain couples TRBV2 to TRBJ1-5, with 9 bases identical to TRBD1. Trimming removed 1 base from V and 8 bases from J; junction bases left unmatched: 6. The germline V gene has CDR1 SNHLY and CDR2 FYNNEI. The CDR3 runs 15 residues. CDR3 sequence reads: CASSEVGQGIKPQHF. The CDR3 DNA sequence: TGTGCCAGCAGTGAAGTTGGACAGGGGATTAAGCCCCAGCATTTT.

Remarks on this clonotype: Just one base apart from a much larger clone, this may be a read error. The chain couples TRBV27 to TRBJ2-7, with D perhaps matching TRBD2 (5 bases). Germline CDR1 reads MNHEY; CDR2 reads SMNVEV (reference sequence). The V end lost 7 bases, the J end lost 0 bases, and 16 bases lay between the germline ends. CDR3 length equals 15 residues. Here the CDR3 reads CASILDPRGSYEQYF. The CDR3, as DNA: TGTGCCAGCATCCTTGACCCTCGGGGCTCCTACGAGCAGTACTTC.

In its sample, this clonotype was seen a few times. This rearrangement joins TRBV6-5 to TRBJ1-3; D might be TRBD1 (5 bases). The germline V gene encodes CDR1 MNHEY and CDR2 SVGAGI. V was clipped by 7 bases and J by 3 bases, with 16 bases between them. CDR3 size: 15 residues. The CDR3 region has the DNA TGTGCCAGCACTTTATCGAGGGGACGTGGAAACACCATATATTTT. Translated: CASTLSRGRGNTIYF.

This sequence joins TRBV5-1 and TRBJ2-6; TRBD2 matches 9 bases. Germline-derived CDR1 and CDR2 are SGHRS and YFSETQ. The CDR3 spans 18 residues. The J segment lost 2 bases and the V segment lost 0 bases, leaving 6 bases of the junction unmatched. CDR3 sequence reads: CASSLGVAGVPGANVLTF. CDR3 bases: TGCGCCAGCAGCTTGGGGGTAGCGGGAGTTCCTGGGGCCAACGTCCTGACTTTC.

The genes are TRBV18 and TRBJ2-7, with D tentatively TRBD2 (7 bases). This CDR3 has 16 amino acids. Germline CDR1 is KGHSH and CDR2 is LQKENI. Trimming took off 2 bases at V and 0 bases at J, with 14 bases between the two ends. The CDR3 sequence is CASSPRGGTVSYEQYF. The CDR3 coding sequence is TGTGCCAGCTCACCAAGGGGGGGGACTGTCTCCTACGAGCAGTACTTC. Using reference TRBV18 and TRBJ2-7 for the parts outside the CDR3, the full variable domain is NAGVMQNPRHLVRRRGQEARLRCSPMKGHSHVYWYRQLPEEGLKFMVYLQKENIIDESGMPKERFSAEFPKEGPSILRIQQVVRGDSAAYFCASSPRGGTVSYEQYFGPGTRLTVT.

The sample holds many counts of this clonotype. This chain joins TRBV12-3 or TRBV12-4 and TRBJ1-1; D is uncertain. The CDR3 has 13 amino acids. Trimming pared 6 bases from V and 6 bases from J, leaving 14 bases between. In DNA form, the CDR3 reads TGTGCCAGCAGCTCTATAGTGGGTGCTGAAGCTTTCTTT. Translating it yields CASSSIVGAEAFF.

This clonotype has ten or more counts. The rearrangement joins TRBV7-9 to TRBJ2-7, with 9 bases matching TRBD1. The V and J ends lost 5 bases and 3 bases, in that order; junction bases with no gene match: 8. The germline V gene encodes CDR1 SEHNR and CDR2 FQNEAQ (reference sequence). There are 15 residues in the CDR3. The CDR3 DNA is TGTGCCAGCAGCCGCTCCGGGACAGGGATCTACGAGCAGTACTTC. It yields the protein CASSRSGTGIYEQYF.

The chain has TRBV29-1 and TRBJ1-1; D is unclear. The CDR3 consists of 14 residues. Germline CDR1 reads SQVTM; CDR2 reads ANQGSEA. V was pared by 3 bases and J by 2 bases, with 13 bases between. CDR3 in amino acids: CSVEAGLRNTEAFF. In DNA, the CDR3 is TGCAGCGTTGAGGCAGGACTTCGAAACACTGAAGCTTTCTTT.

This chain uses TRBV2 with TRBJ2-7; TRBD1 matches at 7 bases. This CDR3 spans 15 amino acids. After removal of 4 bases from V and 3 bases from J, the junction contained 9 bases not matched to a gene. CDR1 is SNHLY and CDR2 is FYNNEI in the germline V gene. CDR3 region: CASSADPGQSYEQYF. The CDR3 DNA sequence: TGTGCCAGCAGTGCGGACCCGGGACAGAGCTACGAGCAGTACTTC.